Shown below are 3 T cell receptor beta chains from a single sample sequenced in a study of cytomegalovirus exposure and HLA in healthy donors. The method was immunoSEQ multiplex PCR; TCRdb's version includes in-frame clones alone and lacks a portion of them. The sample holds about 200,000 clones; around 86% are singletons and the top ten take approximately 2%. Material: PBMCs. These receptors were taken from a woman under 30 in good health and CMV-seropositive.

The gene calls are TRBV6-6 and TRBJ2-7; D is undetermined. Trimming cost V 2 bases and J 3 bases, with 5 bases left between them. The CDR3 contains 12 residues. The germline V gene encodes CDR1 MNHNY and CDR2 SVGAGI (reference sequence). Written as DNA, the CDR3 is TGTGCCAGCAGTTACACCGGCTACGAGCAGTACTTC. It yields the protein CASSYTGYEQYF.

This clone was counted only a few times. The rearrangement joins TRBV19 to TRBJ2-7; D is possibly TRBD2 (5 bases). The CDR3 contains 13 residues. Trimming shortened V by 6 bases and J by 3 bases, and 12 bases separated the two germline ends. Germline-derived CDR1 and CDR2 are LNHDA and SQIVND (reference sequence). The CDR3: CASSPSRDYEQYF. CDR3 in DNA: TGTGCCAGTAGCCCCTCCCGGGACTACGAGCAGTACTTC. The full variable domain, rest sourced from reference TRBV19 and TRBJ2-7, is DGGITQSPKYLFRKEGQNVTLSCEQNLNHDAMYWYRQDPGQGLRLIYYSQIVNDFQKGDIAEGYSVSREKKESFPLTVTSAQKNPTAFYLCASSPSRDYEQYFGPGTRLTVT.

This chain connects TRBV27 to TRBJ2-5; the match to TRBD1 covers 7 bases. The germline V gene has CDR1 MNHEY and CDR2 SMNVEV (reference sequence). The V gene end was trimmed by 5 bases and the J gene end by 0 bases; junction bases not matched to a gene: 6. The CDR3 totals 15 residues. The CDR3 is CASSLGTAYQETQYF. The CDR3 nucleotides read TGTGCCAGCAGTCTAGGGACAGCGTACCAAGAGACCCAGTACTTC.